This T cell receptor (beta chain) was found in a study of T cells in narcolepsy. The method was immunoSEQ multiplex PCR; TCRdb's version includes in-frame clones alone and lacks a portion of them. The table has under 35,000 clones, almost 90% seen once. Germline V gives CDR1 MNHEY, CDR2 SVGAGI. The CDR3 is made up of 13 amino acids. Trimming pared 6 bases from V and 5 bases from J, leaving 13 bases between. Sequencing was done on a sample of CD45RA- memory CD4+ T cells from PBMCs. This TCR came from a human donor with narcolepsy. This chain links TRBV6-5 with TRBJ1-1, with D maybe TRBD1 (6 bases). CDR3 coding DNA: TGTGCCAGCAGCAATCAGGGGAGGACTGAAGCTTTCTTT. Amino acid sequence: CASSNQGRTEAFF.